This T cell receptor (beta chain) appears in the sequencing data of a study of T-cell reconstitution after alpha-beta-depleted transplantation in children. The TCRbeta library incorporated unique molecular identifiers. TCRdb re-called the PCR reads through MiXCR, storing one row per CDR3 protein. The sample includes over 150,000 distinct CDR3 sequences, about 6.4% of them seen just once. This clonotype was detected many times. Trimming left V 3 bases short and J 2 bases short, with 7 bases between. CDR3 size: 13 residues. Germline V CDR1 and CDR2: SEHNR, FQNEAQ (reference sequence). The receptor comes from a human donor who donated a stem cell graft to a child with Wiskott-Aldrich syndrome. The source was PBMCs from the stem cell graft donor, collected from the stem cell graft. The chain is built from TRBV7-9 and TRBJ1-2; D remains ambiguous. CDR3 in amino acids: CASSLEANYGYTF. The CDR3 nucleotides read TGTGCCAGCAGCTTGGAAGCGAACTATGGCTACACCTTC.